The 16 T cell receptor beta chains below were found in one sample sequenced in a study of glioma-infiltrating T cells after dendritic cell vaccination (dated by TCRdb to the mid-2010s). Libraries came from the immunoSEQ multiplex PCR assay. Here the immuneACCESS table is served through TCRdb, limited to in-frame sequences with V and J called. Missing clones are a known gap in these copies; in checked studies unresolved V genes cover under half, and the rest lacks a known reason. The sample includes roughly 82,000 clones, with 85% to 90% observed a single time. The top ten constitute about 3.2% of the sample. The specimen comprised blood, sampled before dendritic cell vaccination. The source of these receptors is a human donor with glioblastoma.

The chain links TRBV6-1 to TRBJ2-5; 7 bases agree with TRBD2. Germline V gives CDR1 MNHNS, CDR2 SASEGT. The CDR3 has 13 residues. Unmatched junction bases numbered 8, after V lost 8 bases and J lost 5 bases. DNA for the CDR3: TGTGCCAGCGGGGGAGGGATAGGGGAGACCCAGTACTTC. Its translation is CASGGGIGETQYF.

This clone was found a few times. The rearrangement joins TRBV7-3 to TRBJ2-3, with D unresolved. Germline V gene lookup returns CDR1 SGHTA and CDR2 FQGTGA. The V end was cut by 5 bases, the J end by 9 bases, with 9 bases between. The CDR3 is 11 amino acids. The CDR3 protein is CASSPHSTQYF. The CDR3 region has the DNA TGTGCCAGCAGCCCCCACAGCACGCAGTATTTT. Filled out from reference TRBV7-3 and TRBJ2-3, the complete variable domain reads GAGVSQTPSNKVTEKGKYVELRCDPISGHTALYWYRQSLGQGPEFLIYFQGTGAADDSGLPNDRFFAVRPEGSVSTLKIQRTERGDSAVYLCASSPHSTQYFGPGTRLTVL.

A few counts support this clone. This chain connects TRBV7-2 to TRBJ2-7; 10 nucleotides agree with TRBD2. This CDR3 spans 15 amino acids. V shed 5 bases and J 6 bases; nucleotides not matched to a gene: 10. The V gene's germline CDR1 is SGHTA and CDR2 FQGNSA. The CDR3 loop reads CASSRVSGGAAEQYF. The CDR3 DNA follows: TGTGCCAGCAGCCGCGTGAGCGGGGGGGCGGCCGAGCAGTACTTC.

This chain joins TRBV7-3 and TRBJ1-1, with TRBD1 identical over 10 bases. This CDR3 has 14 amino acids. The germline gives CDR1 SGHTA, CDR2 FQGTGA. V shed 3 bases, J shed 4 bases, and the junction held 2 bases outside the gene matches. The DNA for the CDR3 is TGTGCCAGCAGCTTTGGACAGGGGGGCACTGAAGCTTTCTTT. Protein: CASSFGQGGTEAFF.

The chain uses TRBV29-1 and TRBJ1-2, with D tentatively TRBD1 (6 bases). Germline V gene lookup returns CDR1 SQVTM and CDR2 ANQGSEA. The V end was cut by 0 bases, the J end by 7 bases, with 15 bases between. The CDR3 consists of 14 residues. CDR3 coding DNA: TGCAGCGTTGAAGATCAGAGGGGGTTAGGTGGCTACACCTTC. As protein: CSVEDQRGLGGYTF.

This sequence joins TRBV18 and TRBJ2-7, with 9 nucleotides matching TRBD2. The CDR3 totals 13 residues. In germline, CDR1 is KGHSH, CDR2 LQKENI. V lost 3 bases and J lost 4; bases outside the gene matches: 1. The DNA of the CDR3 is TGTGCCAGCTCACCTGCGGGGGGGTACGAGCAGTACTTC. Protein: CASSPAGGYEQYF. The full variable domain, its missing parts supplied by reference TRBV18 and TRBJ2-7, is NAGVMQNPRHLVRRRGQEARLRCSPMKGHSHVYWYRQLPEEGLKFMVYLQKENIIDESGMPKERFSAEFPKEGPSILRIQQVVRGDSAAYFCASSPAGGYEQYFGPGTRLTVT.

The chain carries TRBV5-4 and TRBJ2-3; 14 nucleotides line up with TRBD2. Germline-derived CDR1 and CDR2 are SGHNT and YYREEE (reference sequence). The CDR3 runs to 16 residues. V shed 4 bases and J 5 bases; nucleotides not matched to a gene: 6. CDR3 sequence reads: CASSPGLAGGIDTQYF. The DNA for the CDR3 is TGTGCCAGCAGCCCAGGACTAGCGGGAGGAATAGATACGCAGTATTTT.

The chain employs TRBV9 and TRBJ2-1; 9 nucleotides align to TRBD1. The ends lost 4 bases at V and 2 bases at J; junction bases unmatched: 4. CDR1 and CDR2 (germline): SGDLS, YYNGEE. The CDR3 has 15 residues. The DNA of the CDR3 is TGTGCCAGCAGCCCGGGACAGGGAACCTACAATGAGCAGTTCTTC. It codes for CASSPGQGTYNEQFF.

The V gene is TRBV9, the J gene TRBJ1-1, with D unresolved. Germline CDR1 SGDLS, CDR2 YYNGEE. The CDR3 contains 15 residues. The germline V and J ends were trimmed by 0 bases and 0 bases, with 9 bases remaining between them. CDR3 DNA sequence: TGTGCCAGCAGCGTAGGGGGAGTAATGAACACTGAAGCTTTCTTT. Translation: CASSVGGVMNTEAFF. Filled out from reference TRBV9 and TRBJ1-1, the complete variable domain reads DSGVTQTPKHLITATGQRVTLRCSPRSGDLSVYWYQQSLDQGLQFLIQYYNGEERAKGNILERFSAQQFPDLHSELNLSSLELGDSALYFCASSVGGVMNTEAFFGQGTRLTVV.

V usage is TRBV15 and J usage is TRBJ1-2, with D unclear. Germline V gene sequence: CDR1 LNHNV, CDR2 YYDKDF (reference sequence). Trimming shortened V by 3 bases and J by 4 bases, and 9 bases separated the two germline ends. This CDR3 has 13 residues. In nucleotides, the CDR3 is TGTGCCACCAGCAGGGGGAGAACCTATGGCTACACCTTC. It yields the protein CATSRGRTYGYTF.

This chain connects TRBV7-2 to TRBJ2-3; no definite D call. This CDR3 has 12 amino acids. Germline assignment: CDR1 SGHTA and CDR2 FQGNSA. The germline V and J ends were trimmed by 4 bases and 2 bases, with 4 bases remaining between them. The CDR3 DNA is TGTGCCAGCAGCTCTTACACAGATACGCAGTATTTT. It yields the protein CASSSYTDTQYF.

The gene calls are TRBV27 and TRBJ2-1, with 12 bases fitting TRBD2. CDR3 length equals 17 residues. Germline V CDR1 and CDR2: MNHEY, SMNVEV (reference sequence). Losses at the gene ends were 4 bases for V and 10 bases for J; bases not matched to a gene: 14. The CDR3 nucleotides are TGTGCCAGCAGTTCAACAGCCCTAGCGGGAGGGCCTGGGGAGCAGTTCTTC. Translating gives CASSSTALAGGPGEQFF.

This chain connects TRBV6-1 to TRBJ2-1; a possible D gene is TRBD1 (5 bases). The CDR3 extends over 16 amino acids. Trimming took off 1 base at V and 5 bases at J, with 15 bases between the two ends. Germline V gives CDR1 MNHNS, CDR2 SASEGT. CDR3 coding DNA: TGTGCCAGCAGTGAAGAGGTATCAGGGTTTAACAATGAGCAGTTCTTC. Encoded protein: CASSEEVSGFNNEQFF.

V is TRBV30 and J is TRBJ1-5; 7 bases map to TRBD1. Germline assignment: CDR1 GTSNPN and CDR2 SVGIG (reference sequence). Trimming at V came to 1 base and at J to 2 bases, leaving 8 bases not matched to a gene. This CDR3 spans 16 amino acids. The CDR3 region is CAWSDGPGTGNQPQHF. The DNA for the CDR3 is TGTGCCTGGAGTGACGGACCCGGGACAGGCAATCAGCCCCAGCATTTT.

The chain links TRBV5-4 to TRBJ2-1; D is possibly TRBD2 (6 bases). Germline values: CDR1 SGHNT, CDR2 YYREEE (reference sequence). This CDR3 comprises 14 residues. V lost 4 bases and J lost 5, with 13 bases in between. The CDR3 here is CASSLSGANNEQFF. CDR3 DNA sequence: TGTGCCAGCAGCCTTAGCGGAGCCAACAATGAGCAGTTCTTC.

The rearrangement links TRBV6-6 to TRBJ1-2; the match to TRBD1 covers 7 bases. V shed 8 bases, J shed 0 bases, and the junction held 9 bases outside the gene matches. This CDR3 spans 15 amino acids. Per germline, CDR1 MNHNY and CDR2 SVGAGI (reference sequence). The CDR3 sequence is CASRDREWSNYGYTF. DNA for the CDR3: TGTGCCAGCCGAGACAGGGAATGGTCTAACTATGGCTACACCTTC.